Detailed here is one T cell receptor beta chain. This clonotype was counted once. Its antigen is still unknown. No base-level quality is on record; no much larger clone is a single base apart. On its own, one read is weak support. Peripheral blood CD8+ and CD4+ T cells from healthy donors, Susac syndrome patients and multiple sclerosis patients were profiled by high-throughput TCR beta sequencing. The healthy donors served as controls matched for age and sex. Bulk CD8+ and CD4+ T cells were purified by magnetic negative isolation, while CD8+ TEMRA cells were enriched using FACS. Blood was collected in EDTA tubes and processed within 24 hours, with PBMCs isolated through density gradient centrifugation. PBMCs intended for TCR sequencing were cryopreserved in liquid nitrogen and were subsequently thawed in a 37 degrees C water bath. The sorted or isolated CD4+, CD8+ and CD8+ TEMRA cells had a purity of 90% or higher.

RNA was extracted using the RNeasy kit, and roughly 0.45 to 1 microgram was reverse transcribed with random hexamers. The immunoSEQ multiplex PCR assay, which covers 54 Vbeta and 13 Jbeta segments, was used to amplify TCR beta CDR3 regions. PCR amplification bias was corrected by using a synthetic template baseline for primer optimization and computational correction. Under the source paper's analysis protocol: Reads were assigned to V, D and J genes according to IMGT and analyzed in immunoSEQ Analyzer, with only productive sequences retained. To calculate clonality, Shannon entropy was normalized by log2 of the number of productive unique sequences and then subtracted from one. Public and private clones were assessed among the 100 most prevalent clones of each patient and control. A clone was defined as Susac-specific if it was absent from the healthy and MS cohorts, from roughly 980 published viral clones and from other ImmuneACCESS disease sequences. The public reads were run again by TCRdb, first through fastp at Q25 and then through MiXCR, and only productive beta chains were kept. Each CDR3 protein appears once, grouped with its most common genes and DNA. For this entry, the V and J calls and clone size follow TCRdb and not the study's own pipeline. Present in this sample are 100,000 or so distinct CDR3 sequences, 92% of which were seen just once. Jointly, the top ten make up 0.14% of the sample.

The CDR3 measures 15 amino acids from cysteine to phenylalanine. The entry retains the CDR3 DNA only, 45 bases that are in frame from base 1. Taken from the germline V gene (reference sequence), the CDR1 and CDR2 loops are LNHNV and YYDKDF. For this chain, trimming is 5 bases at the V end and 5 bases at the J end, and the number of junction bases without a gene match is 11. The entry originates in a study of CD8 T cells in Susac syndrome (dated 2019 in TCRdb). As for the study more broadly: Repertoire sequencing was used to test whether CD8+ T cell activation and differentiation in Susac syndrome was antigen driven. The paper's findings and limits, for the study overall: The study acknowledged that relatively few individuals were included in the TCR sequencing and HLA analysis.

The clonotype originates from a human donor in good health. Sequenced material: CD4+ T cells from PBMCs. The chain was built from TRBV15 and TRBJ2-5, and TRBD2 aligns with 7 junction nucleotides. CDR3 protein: CATSSRARGGETQYF. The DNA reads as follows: TGTGCCACCAGCTCCCGAGCCCGGGGAGGGGAGACCCAGTACTTC.